These T cell receptor beta chains were read from a single sample in a study of OX40 agonist ivuxolimab in advanced cancers. Using immunoSEQ multiplex PCR, the repertoire was profiled, and TCRdb retains in-frame clones only, with some absent. Here the sample spans about 21,000 clones, roughly 82% being singletons. Specimen: CD4+ or CD8+ T cells sorted from blood, collected in a trial of the OX40 agonist ivuxolimab. These receptors originate from an adult with an advanced solid tumor such as melanoma, head and neck, liver or kidney cancer. Each CDR3 is given without its conserved first and last residue. Fields, in order: D gene, J gene, V gene, clone size, CDR3 protein. D genes are given only for firm matches. A clone size is listed for some rows: how often the clone was seen (once, few, many), or a class if it is expanded.

>NA|TRBJ2-2|TRBV7-9|NA
ASSLKNTGELF
>NA|TRBJ2-3|TRBV10-1|NA
ASSGTNLDTQY
>TRBD1|TRBJ2-3|TRBV18|NA
ASSPRLFAGTGSTDTQY
>NA|TRBJ2-2|TRBV2|NA
ASNWGDTGELF
>NA|TRBJ1-1|TRBV27|NA
ASSLAPGQGSEAF
>NA|TRBJ1-6|TRBV6-1|NA
ASSADFLYNSPLH
>TRBD1|TRBJ1-2|TRBV7-2|NA
ASSLNPGQVGNYGYT
>NA|TRBJ1-1|TRBV29-1|NA
SVEGQGGTEAF
>TRBD2|TRBJ2-5|TRBV29-1|NA
SGLAGDGETQY
>NA|TRBJ2-4|TRBV7-9|once
ASSLGTYKNIQY
>TRBD2|TRBJ2-7|TRBV4-1|NA
ASSRREFSYEQY
>TRBD1|TRBJ2-7|TRBV4-3|NA
ASSQEQGARYEQY
>NA|TRBJ1-3|TRBV7-8|NA
ASSPRGDSSGNTIY
>NA|TRBJ2-3|TRBV10-1|once
ASSESRGVTDTQY
>NA|TRBJ1-6|TRBV4-3|NA
ASSQELRYGMALH
>NA|TRBJ2-3|TRBV28|once
ASSLTPAASTTITDTQY
>NA|TRBJ1-5|TRBV19|NA
ASSIGQAYSNQPQH
>NA|TRBJ1-1|TRBV6-1|NA
ASSDRRGYTEAF
>TRBD2|TRBJ2-1|TRBV7-3|NA
ASRIAGAGNEQF
>NA|TRBJ2-1|TRBV5-1|NA
ASSWGGGASSYNEQF
>TRBD2|TRBJ2-1|TRBV2|NA
ATSPGTTSYNEQF
>NA|TRBJ2-5|TRBV7-2|NA
ASSLSLGETQY
>NA|TRBJ2-1|TRBV7-3|NA
ASSPGKLSDTYNEQF
>TRBD1|TRBJ1-6|TRBV11-2|NA
ASSPMGQGNSPLH
>TRBD2|TRBJ2-7|TRBV11-2|NA
ASSLDGGAYEQY
>NA|TRBJ2-7|TRBV30|NA
AWSSIGRSYEQY
>TRBD1|TRBJ2-3|TRBV10-1|few
ASSESTGQGLDTQY
>NA|TRBJ2-5|TRBV7-2|NA
ASSSETQY
>NA|TRBJ2-7|TRBV20-1|NA
SASGQYEQY
>TRBD1|TRBJ1-2|TRBV6-5|NA
ASSKTGSHRYGYT
>NA|TRBJ2-7|TRBV9|NA
ASSVAIYEQY